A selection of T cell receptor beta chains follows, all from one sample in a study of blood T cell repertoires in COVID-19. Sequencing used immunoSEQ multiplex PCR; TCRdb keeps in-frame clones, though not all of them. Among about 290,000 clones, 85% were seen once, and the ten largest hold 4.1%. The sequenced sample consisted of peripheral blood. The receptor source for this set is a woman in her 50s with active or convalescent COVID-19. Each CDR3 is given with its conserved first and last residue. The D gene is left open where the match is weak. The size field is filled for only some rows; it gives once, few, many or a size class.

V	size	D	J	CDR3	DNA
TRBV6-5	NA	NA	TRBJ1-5	CASSHRARQPQHF	TGTGCCAGCAGCCACAGGGCCCGACAGCCCCAGCATTTT
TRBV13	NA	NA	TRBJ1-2	CASSHSGGRDYGYTF	TGTGCCAGCAGCCACTCCGGGGGGCGCGACTATGGCTACACCTTC
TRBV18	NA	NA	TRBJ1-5	CASSPAGGDQPQHF	TGTGCCAGCTCACCAGCCGGCGGTGATCAGCCCCAGCATTTT
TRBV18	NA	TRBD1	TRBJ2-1	CASSPGTDLYNEQFF	TGTGCCAGCTCACCGGGGACAGACCTTTACAATGAGCAGTTCTTC
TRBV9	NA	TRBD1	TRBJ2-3	CASSPDPRGRWDTQYF	TGTGCCAGCAGCCCCGACCCCAGGGGGCGGTGGGATACGCAGTATTTT
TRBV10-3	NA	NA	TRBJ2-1	CAISESWSGQDNEQFF	TGTGCCATCAGTGAGTCATGGTCAGGCCAGGACAATGAGCAGTTCTTC
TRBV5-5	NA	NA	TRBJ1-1	CASSLFHEAEAFF	TGTGCCAGCAGCTTGTTTCACGAGGCTGAAGCTTTCTTT
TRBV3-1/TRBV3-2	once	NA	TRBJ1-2	CASSQSGRSNYGYTF	TGTGCCAGCAGCCAATCCGGGAGATCTAACTATGGCTACACCTTC
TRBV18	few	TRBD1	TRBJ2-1	CASSAVLHRGGDEQFF	TGTGCCAGCTCAGCAGTTCTCCACAGGGGTGGCGATGAGCAGTTCTTC
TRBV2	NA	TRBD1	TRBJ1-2	CASSLGDRSYGYTF	TGTGCCAGCAGTCTGGGGGACAGGAGCTATGGCTACACCTTC
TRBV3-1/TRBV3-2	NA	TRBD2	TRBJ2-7	CASSQDGSGRRYEQYF	TGTGCCAGCAGCCAAGATGGTAGCGGGAGGAGATACGAGCAGTACTTC
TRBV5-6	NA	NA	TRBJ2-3	CASSLVGTDTQYF	TGTGCCAGCAGCTTGGTCGGCACAGATACGCAGTATTTT
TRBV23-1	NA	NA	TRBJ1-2	CASSQSQDSYGYTF	TGCGCCAGCAGTCAATCCCAGGACAGCTATGGCTACACCTTC
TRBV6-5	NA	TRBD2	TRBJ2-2	CATSPGGSPTGELFF	TGTGCCACCAGTCCGGGCGGGAGTCCCACCGGGGAGCTGTTTTTT
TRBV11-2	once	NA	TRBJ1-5	CASSLDGDSNQPQHF	TGTGCCAGCAGCTTAGACGGGGATAGCAATCAGCCCCAGCATTTT
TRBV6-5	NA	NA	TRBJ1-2	CASSYSSRDYGYTF	TGTGCCAGCAGTTACTCGAGCAGGGACTATGGCTACACCTTC
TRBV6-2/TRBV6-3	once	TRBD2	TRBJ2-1	CASSRGLAGGNNEQFF	TGTGCCAGCAGTCGGGGACTAGCGGGAGGGAACAATGAGCAGTTCTTC
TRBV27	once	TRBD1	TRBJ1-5	CASSLGQGNQPQHF	TGTGCCAGCAGTCTCGGACAGGGCAATCAGCCCCAGCATTTT
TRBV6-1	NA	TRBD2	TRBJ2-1	CASSGSTSGDPYNEQFF	TGTGCCAGCAGTGGGTCGACTAGCGGAGACCCCTACAATGAGCAGTTCTTC
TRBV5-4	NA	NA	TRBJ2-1	CASSLGEAFNEQFF	TGTGCCAGCAGCTTGGGGGAGGCCTTCAATGAGCAGTTCTTC
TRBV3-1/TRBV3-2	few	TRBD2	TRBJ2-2	CASEHTSGANTGELFF	TGTGCCAGCGAACACACTAGCGGGGCGAACACCGGGGAGCTGTTTTTT
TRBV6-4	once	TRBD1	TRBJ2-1	CASSWDSQSNEQFF	TGTGCCAGCAGCTGGGACAGTCAGAGTAATGAGCAGTTCTTC
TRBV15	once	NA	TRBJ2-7	CATSRGQGRASYEQYF	TGTGCCACCAGCAGGGGCCAAGGTAGAGCCTCCTACGAGCAGTACTTC
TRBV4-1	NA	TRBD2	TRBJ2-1	CASSQALAGRSYNEQFF	TGCGCCAGCAGCCAAGCCCTAGCGGGGAGGTCCTACAATGAGCAGTTCTTC
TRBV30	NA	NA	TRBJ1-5	CAWSVGVSQPQHF	TGTGCCTGGAGTGTAGGGGTTTCTCAGCCCCAGCATTTT
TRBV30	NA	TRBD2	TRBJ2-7	CAWGGLVGDEQYF	TGTGCCTGGGGCGGACTAGTCGGCGACGAGCAGTACTTC
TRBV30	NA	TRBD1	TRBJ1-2	CAWGRDRPYGYTF	TGTGCCTGGGGGAGGGACAGGCCCTATGGCTACACCTTC
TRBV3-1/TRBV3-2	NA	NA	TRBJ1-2	CASSQGPGNGYTF	TGTGCCAGCAGCCAAGGCCCAGGGAACGGCTACACCTTC
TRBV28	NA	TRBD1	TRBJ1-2	CASRPTGALGYGYTF	TGTGCCAGCAGACCAACAGGGGCCTTAGGCTATGGCTACACCTTC
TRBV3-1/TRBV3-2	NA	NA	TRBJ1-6	CASSPTGYNSPLHF	TGTGCCAGCAGCCCAACAGGGTACAATTCACCCCTCCACTTT
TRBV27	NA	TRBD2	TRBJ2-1	CASSLVAGVHEQFF	TGTGCCAGCAGTTTAGTAGCGGGAGTTCATGAGCAGTTCTTC
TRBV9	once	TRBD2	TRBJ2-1	CASSEGTSGRGRNEQFF	TGTGCCAGCAGTGAGGGGACTAGCGGGAGAGGTCGGAATGAGCAGTTCTTC
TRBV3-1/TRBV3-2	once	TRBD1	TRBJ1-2	CASSRRDRSDGYTF	TGTGCCAGCAGCCGTCGGGACAGGAGCGATGGCTACACCTTC
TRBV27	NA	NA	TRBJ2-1	CASSFDRWPYNEQFF	TGTGCCAGCAGTTTCGACAGGTGGCCTTACAATGAGCAGTTCTTC
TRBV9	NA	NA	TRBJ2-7	CASRPRGQCQWYEQYF	TGTGCCAGCAGACCTAGGGGACAATGCCAATGGTACGAGCAGTACTTC
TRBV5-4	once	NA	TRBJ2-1	CASSLDLGGYNEQFF	TGTGCCAGCAGCTTGGATCTAGGAGGGTACAATGAGCAGTTCTTC
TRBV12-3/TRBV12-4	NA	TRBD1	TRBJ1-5	CASRGTGDQPQHF	TGTGCCAGCAGAGGGACAGGGGATCAGCCCCAGCATTTT
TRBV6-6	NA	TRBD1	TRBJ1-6	CASSRYGQGDNSPLHF	TGTGCCAGCAGTAGATACGGACAGGGGGATAATTCACCCCTCCACTTT
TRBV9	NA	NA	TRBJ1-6	CASSVTGDNSPLHF	TGTGCCAGCAGCGTGACAGGAGATAATTCACCCCTCCACTTT
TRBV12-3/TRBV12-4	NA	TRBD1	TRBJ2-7	CASRWTGSHEQYF	TGTGCCAGCAGATGGACAGGGTCCCACGAGCAGTACTTC
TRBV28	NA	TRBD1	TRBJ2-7	CASSSLPGQSLPSRSYEQYF	TGTGCCAGCAGTTCCCTCCCGGGACAGTCTTTACCGTCACGCTCCTACGAGCAGTACTTC